Presented here are 5 T cell receptor beta chains from one specimen sequenced in a study of T cell repertoires in cytomegalovirus infection. MiXCR was run by TCRdb on the reads, yielding one entry per CDR3 protein. Of 450,000 to 600,000 distinct CDR3 sequences detected, about 33% appear once; the ten largest clones hold roughly 15%. For these TCRs, the target antigens are not known. Sequences were derived from cultured PBMCs, sampled from culture after CMV antigen stimulation. Receptors originate from a human donor in good health (CMV status not recorded). Some clones in this sample may be carry-over from other donors' samples.

This clonotype was recorded once. V is TRBV20-1 and J is TRBJ1-1, with unresolved D. V was cut by 6 bases and J by 12 bases, with 14 bases left in between. Per the germline V gene, CDR1 is DFQATT and CDR2 is SNEGSKA (reference sequence). The CDR3 has 10 residues. CDR3: CSADEVQPFF. Here the CDR3 DNA reads TGCAGTGCGGATGAAGTACAACCTTTCTTT.

The CDR3: CASMDPNQPQHF. The CDR3 nucleotides read TGTGCCAGTATGGACCCCAACCAGCCCCAGCATTTT. The gene calls are TRBV19 and TRBJ1-5; D remains ambiguous. The CDR3 runs to 12 residues. Germline loops: CDR1 LNHDA, CDR2 SQIVND (reference sequence). Trimming left V 7 bases short and J 7 bases short, with 11 bases between.

The chain has TRBV7-9 and TRBJ2-1, with D maybe TRBD1 (5 bases). The CDR3 sequence is 17 residues long. Germline-derived CDR1 and CDR2 are SEHNR and FQNEAQ (reference sequence). Trimming took 4 bases from V and 2 from J, leaving 18 bases between them. CDR3: CASSSKQVINAYNEQFF. CDR3 bases: TGTGCCAGCAGCTCCAAACAGGTCATCAACGCCTACAATGAGCAGTTCTTC.

This sequence joins TRBV12-5 and TRBJ2-1; D unclear. V was pared by 4 bases and J by 7 bases, with 11 bases between. The CDR3 has 13 residues. Germline CDR1 reads LGHNT; CDR2 reads FRNRAP. CDR3 bases: TGTGCTAGTGGTTCCTACCTCGGGAATGAGCAGTTCTTC. Encoded protein: CASGSYLGNEQFF.

This clonotype has just a few counts. J is TRBJ1-5 and V is TRBV7-3; TRBD1 matches 7 bases. With V trimmed by 1 base and J by 4 bases, 4 bases remained unmatched. The CDR3 covers 15 residues. Germline V gene data show CDR1 as SGHTA and CDR2 as FQGTGA. The CDR3 DNA reads TGTGCCAGCAGCTTAAGGGACAGAGAAAATCAGCCCCAGCATTTT. Its translation is CASSLRDRENQPQHF.